These 29 T cell receptor beta chains were all obtained from the same sample, sequenced in a study of PD-1 blockade in classical Hodgkin lymphoma. Repertoires were generated with immunoSEQ multiplex PCR, while TCRdb's copy carries only in-frame clones and drops some. Of about 21,000 clones detected, around nine tenths appear once; the ten largest clones hold approximately 7%. This sample's time point: newly diagnosed, previously untreated cHL patient sample. Applied to thawed PBMCs, magnetic negative selection was the method used to isolate CD8+ T cells. The sequenced sample consisted of CD8+ T cells from blood. These receptor sequences come from a human donor with classical Hodgkin lymphoma.

This chain joins TRBV11-1 and TRBJ2-5, with 10 bases that match TRBD2. The CDR3 spans 16 residues. Germline trimming cut 1 base from V and 3 bases from J; bases unmatched to any gene: 5. Germline values: CDR1 SGHAT, CDR2 FQDESV (reference sequence). The CDR3 spells CASSLGSLAGEETQYF. In DNA, the CDR3 is TGTGCCAGCAGCTTAGGGAGTCTAGCGGGGGAAGAGACCCAGTACTTC.

The chain employs TRBV6-5 and TRBJ1-2; D is uncertain. The CDR3 consists of 15 residues. The V gene lost 0 bases and the J gene lost 2 bases, with 10 bases spanning the gap. Germline V CDR1 and CDR2: MNHEY, SVGAGI. The CDR3 region is CASSYSKWGNYGYTF. DNA for the CDR3: TGTGCCAGCAGTTACTCGAAGTGGGGAAACTATGGCTACACCTTC.

V gene TRBV6-1 combines with J gene TRBJ1-5; D unclear. Germline lookup yields CDR1 MNHNS and CDR2 SASEGT. This CDR3 has 14 amino acids. Trimming stripped 1 base from V and 2 bases from J, with 6 bases between. The CDR3, as DNA: TGTGCCAGCAGTGAAGTTGGGGGCAATCAGCCCCAGCATTTT. It encodes CASSEVGGNQPQHF.

The chain combines TRBV27 with TRBJ1-1; D is undetermined. Trimming removed 6 bases from V and 7 bases from J, with 9 bases in between. This CDR3 is 11 amino acids long. The V gene's germline CDR1 is MNHEY and CDR2 SMNVEV (reference sequence). CDR3 sequence (DNA): TGTGCCAGCAGCCTGGGCGGTGAAGCTTTCTTT. Amino acid sequence: CASSLGGEAFF.

Comments on this clone: A read error may produce the germline difference seen at one junction end. The genes are TRBV13 and TRBJ2-5, with D possibly matching TRBD2 (6 bases). The germline gives CDR1 PRHDT, CDR2 FYEKMQ (reference sequence). The CDR3 runs 14 residues. CDR3 sequence reads: CASSLGTLTGTQYF. CDR3 in DNA: TGTGCCAGCAGCCTAGGGACTCTTACGGGGACCCAGTACTTC.

V gene TRBV5-5 combines with J gene TRBJ1-3; D is ambiguous. CDR3 length equals 19 residues. The V end was cut by 5 bases, the J end by 8 bases, with 32 bases between. Germline values: CDR1 SGHKS, CDR2 YYEKEE (reference sequence). CDR3 coding DNA: TGTGCCAGCAGTATGGCCGCAGTCCGCGGGGTCTTAACGGCGGACACCATATATTTT. Its translation is CASSMAAVRGVLTADTIYF.

This chain joins TRBV6-1 and TRBJ2-7, with TRBD1 as a possible D gene (5 bases). V was trimmed by 5 bases and J by 0 bases, leaving 8 bases between them. The germline gives CDR1 MNHNS, CDR2 SASEGT. The CDR3 length is 13 residues. As DNA, the CDR3 is TGTGCCAGCAGTCGACAGCCCTCCTACGAGCAGTACTTC. Encoded protein: CASSRQPSYEQYF.

This clone appeared a single time. The V and J genes are TRBV4-1 and TRBJ1-1, with no clear D. Germline values: CDR1 MGHRA, CDR2 YSYEKL. Trimming cost V 0 bases and J 1 base, with 9 bases left between them. The CDR3 has 15 residues. CDR3 coding DNA: TGCGCCAGCAGCCAAGATTGGGCAGAGAACACTGAAGCTTTCTTT. It is translated as CASSQDWAENTEAFF.

V usage is TRBV2 and J usage is TRBJ2-7, with D possibly matching TRBD1 (5 bases). Germline loops: CDR1 SNHLY, CDR2 FYNNEI. CDR3 size: 16 residues. Trimming cost V 4 bases and J 2 bases, with 18 bases left between them. Here the CDR3 reads CASSVIGRVLTYEQYF. CDR3 nucleotide sequence: TGTGCCAGCAGTGTAATAGGCAGGGTATTAACCTACGAGCAGTACTTC.

The chain employs TRBV18 and TRBJ2-5; 10 positions agree with TRBD2. The CDR3 consists of 19 residues. V was clipped by 3 bases and J by 2 bases; unmatched bases: 15. Per germline, CDR1 KGHSH and CDR2 LQKENI. The CDR3 DNA reads as TGTGCCAGCTCACCCTCCAGCGATCATCCTAGCGGGGGTCAAGAGACCCAGTACTTC. Its protein product is CASSPSSDHPSGGQETQYF.

The chain couples TRBV6-5 to TRBJ2-1; 10 bases map to TRBD2. The CDR3 consists of 16 residues. Germline assignment: CDR1 MNHEY and CDR2 SVGAGI. After removal of 2 bases from V and 7 bases from J, the junction contained 8 bases not matched to a gene. The CDR3 region is CASSYRPGLALNEQFF. The CDR3 nucleotides read TGTGCCAGCAGTTACCGACCGGGACTAGCGTTAAATGAGCAGTTCTTC.

The rearrangement uses TRBV28 and TRBJ2-1, with TRBD1 matching over 8 bases. The CDR3 runs to 17 residues. The V gene's germline CDR1 is MDHEN and CDR2 SYDVKM. V trimming: 6 bases; J trimming: 6 bases; junction bases outside the gene matches: 16. The chain's CDR3 is CASSRLGKKTGVNEQFF. The CDR3, as DNA: TGTGCCAGCAGCCGTTTAGGGAAAAAGACAGGGGTCAATGAGCAGTTCTTC.

J is TRBJ2-5 and V is TRBV5-4, with 8 positions matching TRBD2. The J call may be mistaken, given a closer DNA end match to TRBJ2-7. The V gene's germline CDR1 is SGHNT and CDR2 YYREEE (reference sequence). This CDR3 has 15 residues. In DNA form, the CDR3 reads TGTGCCAGCAGCTTGTTGCGGGAGGACTCCTACGAGCAGTACTTC. It translates to CASSLLREDSYEQYF.

A single count supports this clone. This chain joins TRBV9 and TRBJ1-1, with D perhaps matching TRBD1 (5 bases). Trimming removed 3 bases from V and 1 base from J, with 7 bases in between. The CDR3 is 13 residues long. Germline V CDR1 and CDR2: SGDLS, YYNGEE. DNA for the CDR3: TGTGCCAGCAGCGGGGGGAGGAACACTGAAGCTTTCTTT. Translated: CASSGGRNTEAFF.

This rearrangement joins TRBV27 to TRBJ2-7, with 8 bases that match TRBD1. CDR3 length: 15 residues. Germline lookup yields CDR1 MNHEY and CDR2 SMNVEV (reference sequence). V dropped 2 bases and J dropped 3; count of bases not matched to a gene: 6. CDR3: CASSLRATGDYEQYF. CDR3 nucleotides: TGTGCCAGCAGTTTACGGGCGACAGGGGACTACGAGCAGTACTTC.

The gene calls are TRBV29-1 and TRBJ1-1; D is possibly TRBD1 (5 bases). The CDR3 sequence is 14 residues long. Trimming stripped 6 bases from V and 8 bases from J, with 22 bases between. Germline V gene lookup returns CDR1 SQVTM and CDR2 ANQGSEA. The CDR3 DNA follows: TGCAGCGTCGCCGAGCGGGGCGCGGGTAGGGAAGCTTTCTTT. It yields the protein CSVAERGAGREAFF.

V gene TRBV7-3 combines with J gene TRBJ1-1, with D perhaps matching TRBD1 (5 bases). This CDR3 is built from 12 residues. Germline CDR1 SGHTA, CDR2 FQGTGA. Trimming left V 5 bases short and J 7 bases short, with 11 bases between. DNA of the CDR3: TGTGCCAGCAGCCCAAACGGGGGTGAAGCTTTCTTT. This gives the protein CASSPNGGEAFF.

The V call is TRBV6-5, the J call TRBJ2-1; 9 nucleotides agree with TRBD1. The germline gives CDR1 MNHEY, CDR2 SVGAGI. The V and J ends lost 1 base and 5 bases, in that order; junction bases with no gene match: 6. CDR3 length equals 16 residues. The CDR3: CASSYYRDRVDNEQFF. CDR3 nucleotides: TGTGCCAGCAGTTACTATCGGGACAGGGTTGACAATGAGCAGTTCTTC.

This sequence joins TRBV21-1 and TRBJ1-2; no check of the table's D call, TRBD1, against the DNA was made. TRBV21-1 is a pseudogene segment. The CDR3 is 19 residues long. CDR3 sequence: CASSKALGAGRSQNYGYTF. The CDR3 DNA sequence: TGTGCCAGCAGCAAAGCGCTTGGGGCAGGGCGTTCCCAAAACTATGGCTACACCTTC.

A single count supports this clone. J is TRBJ2-3 and V is TRBV12-5, with unresolved D. With 3 bases removed from V and 1 base from J, the gap between germline ends came to 5 bases. Germline V CDR1 and CDR2: LGHNT, FRNRAP. This CDR3 spans 13 amino acids. In DNA form, the CDR3 reads TGTGCTAGTGGTTTAGGCGGCACAGATACGCAGTATTTT. This codes for CASGLGGTDTQYF. The variable domain in full, completed from reference TRBV12-5 and TRBJ2-3, reads DARVTQTPRHKVTEMGQEVTMRCQPILGHNTVFWYRQTMMQGLELLAYFRNRAPLDDSGMPKDRFSAEMPDATLATLKIQPSEPRDSAVYFCASGLGGTDTQYFGPGTRLTVL.

The gene calls are TRBV4-1 and TRBJ2-7; 11 nucleotides align to TRBD1. The CDR3 loop spans 13 amino acids. V lost 9 bases to trimming and J lost 6 bases; unmatched junction nucleotides: 7. CDR1 is MGHRA, CDR2 YSYEKL, per germline. The CDR3 DNA reads as TGCGCCAGTTCCGGGACAGGGGGTGGCGAGCAGTACTTC. The encoded protein is CASSGTGGGEQYF.

This clone was detected a few times. V usage is TRBV18 and J usage is TRBJ1-1; D is ambiguous. V shed 2 bases and J shed 2 bases, with 6 bases lying between them. The CDR3 length is 13 residues. Germline CDR1 reads KGHSH; CDR2 reads LQKENI. The CDR3 DNA follows: TGTGCCAGCTCACCAGGCAGAAACACTGAAGCTTTCTTT. Translated, it gives CASSPGRNTEAFF.

V and J are TRBV7-9 and TRBJ1-5; D unresolved. CDR1 is SEHNR and CDR2 is FQNEAQ in the germline V gene (reference sequence). This CDR3 is 12 amino acids long. V was shortened by 6 bases and J by 4 bases, with 7 bases between the two germline ends. CDR3 sequence (DNA): TGTGCCAGCAGTTTTCCGAATCAGCCCCAGCATTTT. Protein sequence: CASSFPNQPQHF.

This sequence joins TRBV11-2 and TRBJ2-3; D is unclear. This CDR3 has 15 amino acids. The V end lost 5 bases, the J end lost 3 bases, and 15 bases lay between the germline ends. Germline V gene data show CDR1 as SGHAT and CDR2 as FQNNGV. The CDR3 DNA follows: TGTGCCAGCAGCCCTCAACGATTTCTAACAGATACGCAGTATTTT. Encoded protein: CASSPQRFLTDTQYF. Complete variable domain (other parts from reference TRBV11-2 and TRBJ2-3): EAGVAQSPRYKIIEKRQSVAFWCNPISGHATLYWYQQILGQGPKLLIQFQNNGVVDDSQLPKDRFSAERLKGVDSTLKIQPAKLEDSAVYLCASSPQRFLTDTQYFGPGTRLTVL.

The rearrangement uses TRBV29-1 and TRBJ2-1, with D possibly TRBD1 on 6 matching bases. This CDR3 is 14 amino acids long. V was pared by 4 bases and J by 0 bases, with 10 bases between. Per the germline V gene, CDR1 is SQVTM and CDR2 is ANQGSEA. Written as DNA, the CDR3 is TGCAGCGTTGCGGGCAGGGGCTCCTACAATGAGCAGTTCTTC. Encoded protein: CSVAGRGSYNEQFF.

The chain combines TRBV27 with TRBJ1-1; 7 positions match TRBD1. V was clipped by 2 bases and J by 10 bases; unmatched bases: 13. CDR3 size: 15 residues. Looked up from germline, CDR1 is MNHEY and CDR2 is SMNVEV (reference sequence). In nucleotides, the CDR3 is TGTGCCAGCAGTTTAACGACAGGGCCGGCACTGAGAGCTTTCTTT. Translation gives CASSLTTGPALRAFF.

This chain connects TRBV6-1 to TRBJ2-1, with TRBD2 matching 8 bases. CDR1 is MNHNS, CDR2 SASEGT, per germline. The CDR3 is 14 residues long. V lost 6 bases and J lost 3; bases outside the gene matches: 4. The CDR3 region is CASRGGGSYNEQFF. CDR3 coding DNA: TGTGCCAGCAGGGGCGGGGGGAGCTACAATGAGCAGTTCTTC.

The chain uses TRBV7-9 and TRBJ2-5; TRBD1 agrees at 9 bases. V gave up 4 bases and J gave up 5 bases; unmatched junction bases: 20. CDR3 length: 19 residues. Germline V gene lookup returns CDR1 SEHNR and CDR2 FQNEAQ (reference sequence). The CDR3 DNA follows: TGTGCCAGCAGCTCCACAAAGTCCGGGACAGGGAGGTCTTGGGAGACCCAGTACTTC. Amino acid sequence: CASSSTKSGTGRSWETQYF.

This sequence joins TRBV6-5 and TRBJ1-2; 9 nucleotides line up with TRBD1. Per germline, CDR1 MNHEY and CDR2 SVGAGI. The CDR3 consists of 13 residues. V gave up 5 bases and J gave up 6 bases; unmatched junction bases: 4. The CDR3 DNA is TGTGCCAGCAGTGCCTGGACAGGGGATGGCTACACCTTC. Its protein is CASSAWTGDGYTF.